This TCR beta chain was documented in a study of Tregs in tolerant kidney transplant recipients. Recipient PBMCs carried a CFSE label and met irradiated graft donor PBMCs for over five days before FACS sorting. This CDR3 comprises 14 residues. V was cut by 4 bases and J by 3 bases, with 11 bases left in between. CDR1 and CDR2 (germline): SGHTA, FQGNSA. Sequenced by immunoSEQ multiplex PCR; TCRdb stores in-frame clones only, minus some. Of around 15,000 clones listed, around 50% are singletons. On this clone: The antigen remains undetermined.

This sequence originates from a human patient who received a combined kidney and bone marrow transplant. The V gene is TRBV7-2, the J gene TRBJ2-3; D perhaps matches TRBD1 (5 bases). Sequencing was performed on CD4+ T cells from blood cultured with allogeneic cells, taken before the transplant. The CDR3 nucleotides read TGTGCCAGCAGCTCCGCAGGGTTGACAGATACGCAGTATTTT. Translated, it gives CASSSAGLTDTQYF. The full variable domain, in which reference TRBV7-2 and TRBJ2-3 provide the parts outside the CDR3, is GAGVSQSPSNKVTEKGKDVELRCDPISGHTALYWYRQSLGQGLEFLIYFQGNSAPDKSGLPSDRFSAERTGGSVSTLTIQRTQQEDSAVYLCASSSAGLTDTQYFGPGTRLTVL.